These 13 T cell receptor beta chains share one sample of origin, sequenced in a study of cytomegalovirus exposure and HLA in healthy donors. Researchers ran the PCR with 60 Vbeta and 13 Jbeta primers. Here immunoSEQ multiplex PCR was the method, and the copy in TCRdb shows in-frame clones only, minus some. The repertoire holds about 140,000 clones, with 80% as singletons. The material sequenced was PBMCs. The receptor set was obtained from a man over 45 in good health and CMV-seronegative.

Remarks on this clone: The germline gene is not matched at one end of the junction; a read error may be the cause. The chain couples TRBV7-9 to TRBJ1-1; D is unclear. In germline, CDR1 is SEHNR, CDR2 FQNEAQ (reference sequence). CDR3 size: 12 residues. This chain's CDR3 is CSSILSNTEAFF. The CDR3 DNA follows: TGTTCCAGCATTTTATCGAACACTGAAGCTTTCTTT.

CDR3 region: CASSLGPGGGRDTF. Here the CDR3 DNA reads TGTGCCAGCAGCTTAGGTCCAGGGGGCGGACGAGACACCTTC. The chain has TRBV11-2 and TRBJ1-2, with 8 bases aligning to TRBD1. Losses at the gene ends were 1 base for V and 12 bases for J; bases not matched to a gene: 10. The CDR3 is 14 amino acids. Germline V gene data show CDR1 as SGHAT and CDR2 as FQNNGV.

The chain joins TRBV19 to TRBJ2-3, with 10 nucleotides matching TRBD2. The CDR3 has 16 residues. V shed 5 bases, J shed 6 bases, and the junction held 11 bases outside the gene matches. The germline gives CDR1 LNHDA, CDR2 SQIVND (reference sequence). CDR3 sequence reads: CASSSPGLAKRDTQYF. The CDR3 bases are TGTGCCAGTAGTTCGCCGGGACTAGCGAAGCGGGATACGCAGTATTTT.

This rearrangement joins TRBV27 to TRBJ2-3, with D maybe TRBD2 (6 bases). Trimming cost V 6 bases and J 2 bases, with 18 bases left between them. CDR1 and CDR2 from the germline V gene are MNHEY and SMNVEV (reference sequence). The CDR3 is made up of 16 amino acids. This chain's CDR3 is CASSPLLATTTDTQYF. As DNA, the CDR3 is TGTGCCAGCAGCCCTCTTCTAGCGACCACCACAGATACGCAGTATTTT.

The chain combines TRBV7-9 with TRBJ1-5; D uncertain. Trimming removed 10 bases from V and 7 bases from J, with 14 bases in between. The CDR3 sequence is 12 residues long. Germline V gene data show CDR1 as SEHNR and CDR2 as FQNEAQ (reference sequence). In DNA form, the CDR3 reads TGTGCCACCGCGACAAATTCGCAGCCCCAGCATTTT. Amino acids: CATATNSQPQHF.

The J gene is TRBJ2-3, the V gene TRBV6-1; D gene unclear. Trimming cost V 7 bases and J 6 bases, with 11 bases left between them. The germline gives CDR1 MNHNS, CDR2 SASEGT. This CDR3 spans 12 amino acids. This CDR3 reads CASILGMDTQYF. CDR3 DNA sequence: TGTGCCAGCATCCTCGGTATGGATACGCAGTATTTT.

In this sample, this clone turned up a few times. The chain employs TRBV7-3 and TRBJ2-5, with TRBD1 as a possible D gene (6 bases). Germline V gives CDR1 SGHTA, CDR2 FQGTGA. V was pared by 5 bases and J by 1 base, with 14 bases between. The CDR3 has 15 residues. CDR3 nucleotide sequence: TGTGCCAGCAGCGTCGAAGGGACACCCCAAGAGACCCAGTACTTC. This gives the protein CASSVEGTPQETQYF.

The chain links TRBV5-4 to TRBJ2-2, with TRBD1 identical over 7 bases. Germline V gene lookup returns CDR1 SGHNT and CDR2 YYREEE (reference sequence). This CDR3 region has 16 residues. V lost 9 bases and J lost 3; bases outside the gene matches: 14. The CDR3 nucleotides read TGTGCCATCCAACCCAAGCCAGGGGGTTACACCGGGGAGCTGTTTTTT. Translated, it gives CAIQPKPGGYTGELFF. The full variable domain, completed using reference TRBV5-4 and TRBJ2-2, is ETGVTQSPTHLIKTRGQQVTLRCSSQSGHNTVSWYQQALGQGPQFIFQYYREEENGRGNFPPRFSGLQFPNYSSELNVNALELDDSALYLCAIQPKPGGYTGELFFGEGSRLTVL.

V is TRBV6-1 and J is TRBJ2-2; 9 positions match TRBD2. The CDR3 extends over 14 amino acids. V trimming: 7 bases; J trimming: 7 bases; junction bases outside the gene matches: 7. Germline V CDR1 and CDR2: MNHNS, SASEGT. The CDR3 protein is CASIERGAGGELFF. CDR3 coding DNA: TGTGCCAGCATAGAGCGGGGGGCAGGCGGGGAGCTGTTTTTT.

The V and J genes are TRBV7-2 and TRBJ2-3; unclear D gene. There are 11 residues in the CDR3. The V end lost 6 bases, the J end lost 6 bases, and 7 bases lay between the germline ends. CDR1 is SGHTA and CDR2 is FQGNSA in the germline V gene. The CDR3: CASRLGDTQYF. Here the CDR3 DNA reads TGTGCCAGCAGGCTGGGCGATACGCAGTATTTT.

The V call is TRBV12-5, the J call TRBJ1-4; a weak D match, TRBD1 (5 bases). V was pared by 2 bases and J by 7 bases, with 8 bases between. Per the germline V gene, CDR1 is LGHNT and CDR2 is FRNRAP. The CDR3 has 13 amino acids. DNA of the CDR3: TGTGCTAGTGGTTTGCAGGGAATTGAAAAACTGTTTTTT. It codes for CASGLQGIEKLFF.

CDR3 sequence: CSATRLQSGYTF. DNA for the CDR3: TGCAGCGCCACGAGGCTGCAATCCGGCTACACCTTC. This chain connects TRBV29-1 to TRBJ1-2; D is ambiguous. Germline CDR1 and CDR2: SQVTM and ANQGSEA. V lost 7 bases and J lost 8, with 17 bases in between. The length of the CDR3 is 12 residues.

The CDR3 loop reads CAWSRLRTSGGLDEQFF. The CDR3 bases are TGTGCCTGGAGTAGGCTCAGGACTAGCGGGGGGCTGGATGAGCAGTTCTTC. The chain combines TRBV30 with TRBJ2-1, with 14 positions matching TRBD2. The CDR3 totals 17 residues. With V trimmed by 2 bases and J by 8 bases, 11 bases remained unmatched. Germline V gene sequence: CDR1 GTSNPN, CDR2 SVGIG (reference sequence). Using reference TRBV30 and TRBJ2-1 for the parts outside the CDR3, the full variable domain is SQTIHQWPATLVQPVGSPLSLECTVEGTSNPNLYWYRQAAGRGLQLLFYSVGIGQISSEVPQNLSASRPQDRQFILSSKKLLLSDSGFYLCAWSRLRTSGGLDEQFFGPGTRLTVL.